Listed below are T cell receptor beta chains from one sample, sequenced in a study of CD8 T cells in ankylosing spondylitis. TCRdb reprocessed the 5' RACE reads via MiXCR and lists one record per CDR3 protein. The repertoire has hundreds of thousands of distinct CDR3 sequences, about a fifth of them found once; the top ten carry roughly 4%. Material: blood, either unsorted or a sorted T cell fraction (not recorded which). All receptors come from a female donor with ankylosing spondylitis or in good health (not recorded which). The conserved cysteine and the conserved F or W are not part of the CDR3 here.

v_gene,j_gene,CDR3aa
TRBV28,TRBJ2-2,ASSIGGLAGYVRTGELF
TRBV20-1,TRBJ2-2,SVDRRNTGELF
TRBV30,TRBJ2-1,AWARGGHNEQF
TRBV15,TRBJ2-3,ATSRERGQGFPRTDTQY
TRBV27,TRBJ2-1,ASSPPGGGNEQF
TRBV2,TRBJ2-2,ASRGTGITGELF
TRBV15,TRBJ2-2,ATSIRLSGNTGELF
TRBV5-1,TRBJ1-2,ASSLATSGRGLNGYT
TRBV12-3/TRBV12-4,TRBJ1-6,ASSFGNPYNSPLH
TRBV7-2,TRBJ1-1,ASRRGQGWLEAF
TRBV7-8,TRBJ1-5,ASSPARIPAGQSNQPQH
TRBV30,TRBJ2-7,AWSLREYEQY
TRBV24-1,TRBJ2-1,ATSVPTGEQF
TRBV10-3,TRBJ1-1,ATAPLHRNTEAF
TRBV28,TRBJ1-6,ASSGRETYNSPLH
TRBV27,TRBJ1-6,ASSLRGGTLPPLH
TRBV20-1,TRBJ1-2,SANTPGGYT
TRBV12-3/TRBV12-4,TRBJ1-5,ASSLRQGASIHQPQH
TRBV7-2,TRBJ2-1,ASRQRLEGNNEQI
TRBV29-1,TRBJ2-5,SVGLLFGEGTQY
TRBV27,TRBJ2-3,ASSSGLAGGSDTQY
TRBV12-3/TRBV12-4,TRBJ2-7,ASSWDFASYEQY
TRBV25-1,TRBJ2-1,ASSERTSGSNEQF
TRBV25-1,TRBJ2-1,ASSELKGGGPNYNEQF
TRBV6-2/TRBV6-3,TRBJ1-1,ASSWEFGWQF
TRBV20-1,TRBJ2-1,SACRGLAGYNEQF
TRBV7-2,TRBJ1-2,ASSLVAGESYGYT
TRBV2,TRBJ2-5,ASSEALRLAGGETQY
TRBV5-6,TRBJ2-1,ASSLDGLASYNEQF
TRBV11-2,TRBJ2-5,ASSLDLTKETQY
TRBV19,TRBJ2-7,ASSSMGLAGGEQY
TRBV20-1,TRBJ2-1,SGRASGEYNEQF
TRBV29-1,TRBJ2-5,SSLGLAGGETQY
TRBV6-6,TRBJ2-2,ASRQRVAGGPGNTGELF
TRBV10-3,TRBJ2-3,AISEVAGVGDTQY
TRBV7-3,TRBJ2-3,ASSSGLAGGPVY
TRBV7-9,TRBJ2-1,ASSRSPGIGAYNEQF
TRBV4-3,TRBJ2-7,ASSQWGGAEQY
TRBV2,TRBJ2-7,ASSPTRSPYEQY